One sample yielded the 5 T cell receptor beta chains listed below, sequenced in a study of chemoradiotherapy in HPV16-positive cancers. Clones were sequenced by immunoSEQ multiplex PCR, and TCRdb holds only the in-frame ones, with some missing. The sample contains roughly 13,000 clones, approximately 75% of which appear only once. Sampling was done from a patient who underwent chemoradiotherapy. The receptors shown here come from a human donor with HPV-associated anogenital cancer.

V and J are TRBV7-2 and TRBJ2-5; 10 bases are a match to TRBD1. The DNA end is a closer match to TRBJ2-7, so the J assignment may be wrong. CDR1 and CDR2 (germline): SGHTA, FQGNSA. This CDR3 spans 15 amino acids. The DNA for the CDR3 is TGTGCCAGCAGCTTAGTCGGGACAGGGGTGGGCGAGCAGTACTTC. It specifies CASSLVGTGVGEQYF.

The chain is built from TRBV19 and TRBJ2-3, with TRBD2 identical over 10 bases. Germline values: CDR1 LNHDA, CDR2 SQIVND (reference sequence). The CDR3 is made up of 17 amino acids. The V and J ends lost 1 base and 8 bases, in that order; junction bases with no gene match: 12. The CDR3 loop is CASSIVPVTSGTGTQYF. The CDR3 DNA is TGTGCCAGTAGTATAGTCCCCGTAACTAGCGGGACCGGTACGCAGTATTTT.

The CDR3 protein is CASSPNGGDGGYTF. In DNA form, the CDR3 reads TGTGCCAGCAGCCCGAACGGGGGGGATGGTGGCTACACCTTC. V and J are TRBV7-3 and TRBJ1-2; weak D call: TRBD1 (5 bases). The V gene lost 5 bases and the J gene lost 7 bases, with 17 bases spanning the gap. This CDR3 contains 14 residues. The germline V gene encodes CDR1 SGHTA and CDR2 FQGTGA.

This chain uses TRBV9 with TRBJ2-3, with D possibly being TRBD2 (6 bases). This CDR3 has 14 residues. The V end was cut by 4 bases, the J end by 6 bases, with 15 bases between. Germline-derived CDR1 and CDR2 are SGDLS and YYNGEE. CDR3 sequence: CASSTHRGSDTQYF. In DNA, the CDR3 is TGTGCCAGCAGCACCCACCGGGGGTCGGATACGCAGTATTTT.

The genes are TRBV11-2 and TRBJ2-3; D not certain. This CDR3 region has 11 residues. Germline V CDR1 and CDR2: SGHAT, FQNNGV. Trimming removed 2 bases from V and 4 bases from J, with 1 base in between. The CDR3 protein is CASSLPDTQYF. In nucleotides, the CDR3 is TGTGCCAGCAGCTTACCAGATACGCAGTATTTT.